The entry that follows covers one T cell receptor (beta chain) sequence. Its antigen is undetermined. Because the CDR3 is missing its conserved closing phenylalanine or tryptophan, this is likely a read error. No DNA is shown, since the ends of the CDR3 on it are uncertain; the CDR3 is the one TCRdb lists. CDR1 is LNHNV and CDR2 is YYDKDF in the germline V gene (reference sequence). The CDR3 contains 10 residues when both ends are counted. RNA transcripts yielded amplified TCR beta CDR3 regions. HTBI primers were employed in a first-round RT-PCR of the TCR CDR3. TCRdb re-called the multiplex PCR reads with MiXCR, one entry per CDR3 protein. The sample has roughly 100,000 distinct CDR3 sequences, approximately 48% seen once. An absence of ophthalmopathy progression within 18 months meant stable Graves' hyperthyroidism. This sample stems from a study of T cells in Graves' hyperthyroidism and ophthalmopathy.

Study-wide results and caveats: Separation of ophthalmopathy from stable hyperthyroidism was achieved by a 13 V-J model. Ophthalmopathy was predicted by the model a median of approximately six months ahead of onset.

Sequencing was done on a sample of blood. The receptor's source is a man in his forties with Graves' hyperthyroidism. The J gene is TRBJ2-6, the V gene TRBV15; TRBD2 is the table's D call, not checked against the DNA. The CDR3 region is CATSTSSPTS.